This T cell receptor (beta chain) was retrieved from a study of early T cells in non-severe SARS-CoV-2 infection. Study at large: Bulk RNA taken from unsorted whole blood was sequenced, leaving chains unpaired. Study conclusions and caveats: VDJdb matching favored anti-spike CD8 responses, missing private and CD4 specificities.

On this clonotype: Its antigen is undetermined.

V was cut by 0 bases and J by 1 base, with 6 bases left in between. The germline V gene encodes CDR1 MNHEY and CDR2 SVGAGI. This CDR3 spans 14 amino acids. Unique molecular identifiers tagged individual cDNA molecules. TCRdb re-analysed the 5' RACE reads in MiXCR, keeping a single row per CDR3 protein. The sample contains more than 45,000 distinct CDR3 sequences, around 5.6% of which appear only once. The chain has TRBV6-5 and TRBJ1-2; D is unresolved. This sequence was found in an adult who was a healthcare worker with PCR-confirmed SARS-CoV-2 infection or an uninfected control (not recorded which). What was sequenced was whole blood. DNA of the CDR3: TGTGCCAGCAGTTACTCGAGCCGTAACTATGGCTACACCTTC. It codes for CASSYSSRNYGYTF.